The rows below give T cell receptor beta chains drawn from one sample of a study of T cell responses to AZD1222 COVID-19 vaccine. Assay: immunoSEQ multiplex PCR; the TCRdb copy retains only in-frame clones and omits some. The table lists about 93,000 clones, 80% to 90% of them singletons. Sequencing was performed on peripheral blood, taken 28 days after the second AZD1222 dose. The source is an adult who received the AZD1222 COVID-19 vaccine. Each CDR3 is given with its conserved first and last residue. Each record gives: J gene, D gene, clone size, V gene, CDR3 DNA, CDR3 protein. A D gene is named only where the DNA matches it firmly. The listing skips clone size in some rows; elsewhere it reads once, few, many or a size class.

j_call: TRBJ1-2; d_call: .; clone_size: .; v_call: TRBV14; cdr3_nt: TGTGCCAGCAGCCAAGTCAGGGGCGACGGCTACACCTTC; cdr3_aa: CASSQVRGDGYTF
j_call: TRBJ1-1; d_call: .; clone_size: few; v_call: TRBV5-1; cdr3_nt: TGCGCCAGCAGCCCGTGGGGGAACACTGAAGCTTTCTTT; cdr3_aa: CASSPWGNTEAFF
j_call: TRBJ1-4; d_call: .; clone_size: few; v_call: TRBV10-2; cdr3_nt: TGCGCCAGCAGGGGACCAAGGGGGGATGAAAAACTGTTTTTT; cdr3_aa: CASRGPRGDEKLFF
j_call: TRBJ1-2; d_call: .; clone_size: .; v_call: TRBV11-1; cdr3_nt: TGTGCCAGCGCCGCCTCAATACAGGGTGATGGCTACACCTTC; cdr3_aa: CASAASIQGDGYTF
j_call: TRBJ2-5; d_call: TRBD1; clone_size: .; v_call: TRBV10-1; cdr3_nt: TGCGCCAGCACAGGGGGCACACAAGGTCTTATAGAGACCCAGTACTTC; cdr3_aa: CASTGGTQGLIETQYF
j_call: TRBJ1-2; d_call: TRBD1; clone_size: .; v_call: TRBV5-1; cdr3_nt: TGCGTCAGCAGCTTGGAGAACAGGGGAATATTAGGCTACACCTTC; cdr3_aa: CVSSLENRGILGYTF
j_call: TRBJ2-5; d_call: TRBD2; clone_size: .; v_call: TRBV6-5; cdr3_nt: TGTGCCAGCAGTTACCAAAACGGGGGGGTAGAGACCCAGTACTTC; cdr3_aa: CASSYQNGGVETQYF
j_call: TRBJ1-6; d_call: .; clone_size: once; v_call: TRBV12-5; cdr3_nt: TGTGCTAGTGGTTCAACAGGGATGGGCTCCTATAATTCACCCCTCCACTTT; cdr3_aa: CASGSTGMGSYNSPLHF
j_call: TRBJ2-3; d_call: TRBD2; clone_size: .; v_call: TRBV7-9; cdr3_nt: TGTGCCAGCAGCTTACGGAGCGGGAGAGCAGATACGCAGTATTTT; cdr3_aa: CASSLRSGRADTQYF
j_call: TRBJ1-4; d_call: TRBD1; clone_size: .; v_call: TRBV5-1; cdr3_nt: TGCGCCAGCAGCCGGACAGGGGCGGCAAATGAAAAACTGTTTTTT; cdr3_aa: CASSRTGAANEKLFF
j_call: TRBJ1-3; d_call: TRBD1; clone_size: .; v_call: TRBV12-3/TRBV12-4; cdr3_nt: TGTGCCAGCAAGACAGGGTTGGGAAACACCATATATTTT; cdr3_aa: CASKTGLGNTIYF
j_call: TRBJ1-2; d_call: .; clone_size: .; v_call: TRBV7-2; cdr3_nt: TGTGCCAGCAGCTTAGACTATACATTCTATGGCTACACCTTC; cdr3_aa: CASSLDYTFYGYTF
j_call: TRBJ2-3; d_call: TRBD2; clone_size: .; v_call: TRBV7-2; cdr3_nt: TGTGCCAGCAGCTTAGTATTTCTTAGGGAGGGAGGTGCAACGCAGTATTTT; cdr3_aa: CASSLVFLREGGATQYF
j_call: TRBJ2-7; d_call: .; clone_size: .; v_call: TRBV11-2; cdr3_nt: TGTGCCAGCAGTCATACCTACGAGCAGTACTTC; cdr3_aa: CASSHTYEQYF
j_call: TRBJ1-2; d_call: .; clone_size: .; v_call: TRBV7-9; cdr3_nt: TGTGCCAGCAGCTTAGCGGGACAACTGAATGGCTACACCTTC; cdr3_aa: CASSLAGQLNGYTF
j_call: TRBJ1-5; d_call: .; clone_size: .; v_call: TRBV12-5; cdr3_nt: TGTGCTAGTGGTTTGGTACCTCTTACAGAAAATTATCAGCCCCAGCATTTT; cdr3_aa: CASGLVPLTENYQPQHF
j_call: TRBJ1-3; d_call: .; clone_size: .; v_call: TRBV6-5; cdr3_nt: TGTGCCAGCAGTTACGTCAGGGGAGCTGGAAACACCATATATTTT; cdr3_aa: CASSYVRGAGNTIYF
j_call: TRBJ1-1; d_call: TRBD1; clone_size: .; v_call: TRBV5-1; cdr3_nt: TGCGCCAGCACAGGACAGGCCGGCACTGAAGCTTTCTTT; cdr3_aa: CASTGQAGTEAFF
j_call: TRBJ1-5; d_call: .; clone_size: .; v_call: TRBV28; cdr3_nt: TGTGCCAGCAGTCCCACCGACCCTATTTCGGATCAGCCCCAGCATTTT; cdr3_aa: CASSPTDPISDQPQHF
j_call: TRBJ1-1; d_call: .; clone_size: .; v_call: TRBV15; cdr3_nt: TGTGCCACCAGCAGAGACGCGGGGGGGACTGAAGCTTTCTTT; cdr3_aa: CATSRDAGGTEAFF
j_call: TRBJ2-7; d_call: .; clone_size: .; v_call: TRBV7-9; cdr3_nt: TGTGCCAGCAGCTTTGGCCCCTCGCGGATCGAGCAGTACTTC; cdr3_aa: CASSFGPSRIEQYF
j_call: TRBJ1-2; d_call: .; clone_size: .; v_call: TRBV6-5; cdr3_nt: TGTGCCAGCAGCCCCGGGAGTGTAGGCTACACCTTC; cdr3_aa: CASSPGSVGYTF
j_call: TRBJ1-2; d_call: .; clone_size: .; v_call: TRBV19; cdr3_nt: TGTGCCAGTAGTCACATCCGGGACCGAATAAACTATGGCTACACCTTC; cdr3_aa: CASSHIRDRINYGYTF
j_call: TRBJ2-7; d_call: TRBD1; clone_size: .; v_call: TRBV7-8; cdr3_nt: TGTGCCAGCAGCTTGGTCACGGGACAGGGATCCTACGAGCAGTACTTC; cdr3_aa: CASSLVTGQGSYEQYF
j_call: TRBJ1-6; d_call: .; clone_size: few; v_call: TRBV30; cdr3_nt: TGTGCCTGGAGTGTACGACCGGGGATACCCCTCCACTTT; cdr3_aa: CAWSVRPGIPLHF
j_call: TRBJ2-1; d_call: TRBD2; clone_size: .; v_call: TRBV2; cdr3_nt: TGTGCCAGCAGTGAAGTCCTAGCGGGTCACAATGAGCAGTTCTTC; cdr3_aa: CASSEVLAGHNEQFF
j_call: TRBJ2-7; d_call: TRBD2; clone_size: .; v_call: TRBV6-5; cdr3_nt: TGTGCCAGCAGGTCCGCGGGGGGAACCTCCTACGAGCAGTACTTC; cdr3_aa: CASRSAGGTSYEQYF
j_call: TRBJ2-2; d_call: .; clone_size: few; v_call: TRBV5-1; cdr3_nt: TGCGCCAGCAGCCCGGACAGACCGAACACCGGGGAGCTGTTTTTT; cdr3_aa: CASSPDRPNTGELFF
j_call: TRBJ2-5; d_call: .; clone_size: .; v_call: TRBV12-3/TRBV12-4; cdr3_nt: TGTGCCAGCAGTTTAAGGGCGGCGGAGACCCAGTACTTC; cdr3_aa: CASSLRAAETQYF
j_call: TRBJ1-4; d_call: .; clone_size: once; v_call: TRBV6-5; cdr3_nt: TGTGCCAGCAGTTACTCGCAAGCAACTAATGAAAAACTGTTTTTT; cdr3_aa: CASSYSQATNEKLFF
j_call: TRBJ1-4; d_call: TRBD1; clone_size: .; v_call: TRBV7-2; cdr3_nt: TGTGCCAGCAGCATCCGACAGGGGGATAGGGCAACTAATGAAAAACTGTTTTTT; cdr3_aa: CASSIRQGDRATNEKLFF
j_call: TRBJ1-2; d_call: .; clone_size: .; v_call: TRBV3-1/TRBV3-2; cdr3_nt: TGTGCCAGCAGCCAACCCTACACAAAACATCACGGCTACACCTTC; cdr3_aa: CASSQPYTKHHGYTF
j_call: TRBJ2-6; d_call: .; clone_size: .; v_call: TRBV24-1; cdr3_nt: TGTGCCGCTGGGCCTTCCGGGGCCAACGTCCTGACTTTC; cdr3_aa: CAAGPSGANVLTF
j_call: TRBJ2-5; d_call: .; clone_size: .; v_call: TRBV30; cdr3_nt: TGTGCCTGGACCCCTCCTGGGCAAGAGACCCAGTACTTC; cdr3_aa: CAWTPPGQETQYF
j_call: TRBJ1-1; d_call: .; clone_size: once; v_call: TRBV5-1; cdr3_nt: TGCGCCAGCAGCTTGGTAGACAGGCTGAACACTGAAGCTTTCTTT; cdr3_aa: CASSLVDRLNTEAFF
j_call: TRBJ1-2; d_call: TRBD1; clone_size: .; v_call: TRBV4-2; cdr3_nt: TGTGCCAGCAGCCAAGATTCCGGGACAGGGATTAACTATGGCTACACCTTC; cdr3_aa: CASSQDSGTGINYGYTF
j_call: TRBJ1-2; d_call: .; clone_size: once; v_call: TRBV28; cdr3_nt: TGTGCCAGCAGTTTACGGCTCTATGGCTACACCTTC; cdr3_aa: CASSLRLYGYTF
j_call: TRBJ1-6; d_call: .; clone_size: .; v_call: TRBV2; cdr3_nt: TGTGCCAGCAGCGAGTTGGGGAATTCACCCCTCCACTTT; cdr3_aa: CASSELGNSPLHF
j_call: TRBJ1-3; d_call: .; clone_size: .; v_call: TRBV2; cdr3_nt: TGTGCCAGCAGTGAACTTTACCGTCATGGAGACACCATATATTTT; cdr3_aa: CASSELYRHGDTIYF
j_call: TRBJ1-2; d_call: .; clone_size: .; v_call: TRBV9; cdr3_nt: TGTGCCAGCAGCGTACGAGGCTACACCTTC; cdr3_aa: CASSVRGYTF
j_call: TRBJ2-5; d_call: .; clone_size: .; v_call: TRBV7-2; cdr3_nt: TGTGCCAGCAGCTCGATTAGCGGCCTGGGGGAGACCCAGTACTTC; cdr3_aa: CASSSISGLGETQYF